The present entry profiles one TCR beta chain with its context. The V end lost 4 bases, the J end lost 5 bases, and 8 bases lay between the germline ends. The CDR3 consists of 12 residues. The repertoire was sequenced with immunoSEQ multiplex PCR; TCRdb's copy has only in-frame clones and lacks some. The profile shows some 96,000 clones, 86% of them singletons. This record belongs to a study of blood T cell repertoires in COVID-19. What was sequenced was peripheral blood. This TCR was recovered from a man between 45 and 60 years old with acute or convalescent COVID-19. This chain links TRBV12-3 or TRBV12-4 with TRBJ1-2, with D possibly matching TRBD1 (5 bases). CDR3 sequence: CASSWQGYGYTF. In DNA, the CDR3 is TGTGCCAGCAGTTGGCAGGGATATGGCTACACCTTC.